This TCR beta chain is from a study of blood T cells in healthy people across ages. V was cut by 5 bases and J by 2 bases, with 11 bases left in between. CDR1 is SGHRS and CDR2 is YFSETQ in the germline V gene. This CDR3 region has 13 residues. Sample-barcoded 5' priming and a J-beta primer mix drove a second PCR of 7 to 11 cycles. No fewer than 3 million CDR3-containing paired-end reads came from each sample. A single record per CDR3 protein comes from TCRdb applying MiXCR to the 5' RACE reads. The sample consists of fewer than 1 million distinct CDR3 sequences, approximately 44% of them appearing once. This clonotype was seen only a few times. No antigen is known for it. Study outcomes and limitations: Naive CD4+ cells and diversity were both higher in long-lived donors than in aged donors.

The sample providers were healthy Caucasian people from Russia, aged about 6 to 100. Sequenced: blood. The source of this sequence is a man in his sixties in good health. The chain carries TRBV5-1 and TRBJ2-7, with no clear D. CDR3: CASRAGVTYEQYF. CDR3 DNA: TGCGCCAGCAGGGCAGGCGTTACCTACGAGCAGTACTTC. The full variable domain, rest sourced from reference TRBV5-1 and TRBJ2-7, is KAGVTQTPRYLIKTRGQQVTLSCSPISGHRSVSWYQQTPGQGLQFLFEYFSETQRNKGNFPGRFSGRQFSNSRSEMNVSTLELGDSALYLCASRAGVTYEQYFGPGTRLTVT.